This TCR beta chain came from a study of blood T cell repertoires in COVID-19. Across the whole study: Italy, Spain and the United States were the sources of the convalescent and acute COVID-19 samples. The analysed material was cDNA or gDNA that came from T cells, B-cell-depleted T cells, or PBMCs.

Germline CDR1 is SGHRS and CDR2 is YFSETQ. Trimming took 3 bases from V and 3 from J, leaving 16 bases between them. The CDR3 spans 15 residues. Ages ranged from about 18 to 89 years, with residence in 24 US areas. In the source study's methods: Estimates of nucleated cell counts were drawn from the amplification of reference gene primers. Here immunoSEQ multiplex PCR was the method, and the copy in TCRdb shows in-frame clones only, minus some. That table is the source of V, J and clone size, and D and trimming were worked out from the DNA. The profile shows approximately 360,000 clones, roughly 90% of them singletons.

The source is a young woman with acute COVID-19. The specimen was PBMCs or T cells enriched from blood (not recorded which). V is TRBV5-1 and J is TRBJ2-7; a weak D match, TRBD1 (6 bases). The CDR3, as DNA: TGCGCCAGCAGCTGGAGGCCAGGGGAAATCTACGAGCAGTACTTC. Its translation: CASSWRPGEIYEQYF. The full variable domain, in which reference TRBV5-1 and TRBJ2-7 provide the parts outside the CDR3, is KAGVTQTPRYLIKTRGQQVTLSCSPISGHRSVSWYQQTPGQGLQFLFEYFSETQRNKGNFPGRFSGRQFSNSRSEMNVSTLELGDSALYLCASSWRPGEIYEQYFGPGTRLTVT.